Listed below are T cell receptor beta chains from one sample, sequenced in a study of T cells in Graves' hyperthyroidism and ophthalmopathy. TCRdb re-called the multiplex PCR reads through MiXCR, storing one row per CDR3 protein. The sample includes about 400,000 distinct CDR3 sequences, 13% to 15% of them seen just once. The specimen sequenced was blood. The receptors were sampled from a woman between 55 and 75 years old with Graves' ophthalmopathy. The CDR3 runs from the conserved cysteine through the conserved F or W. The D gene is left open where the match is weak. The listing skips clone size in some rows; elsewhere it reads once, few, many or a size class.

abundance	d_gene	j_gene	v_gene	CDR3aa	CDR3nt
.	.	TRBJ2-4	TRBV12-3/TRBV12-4	CASSLRLDIQYF	TGTGCCAGCAGTTTACGGCTAGACATTCAGTACTTC
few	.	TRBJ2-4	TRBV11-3	CASSLGSWTARRNIQYF	TGTGCCAGCAGCTTAGGCTCATGGACAGCCCGAAGGAACATTCAGTACTTC
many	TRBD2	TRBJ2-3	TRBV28	CASGLAGGTDTQYF	TGTGCCAGCGGACTAGCGGGAGGTACAGATACGCAGTATTTT
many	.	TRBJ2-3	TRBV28	CASSLLARKGTDTQYF	TGTGCCAGCAGTTTACTAGCGAGAAAAGGCACAGATACGCAGTATTTT
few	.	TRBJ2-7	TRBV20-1	CSARVGFSYEQYF	TGCAGTGCCCGAGTGGGGTTCTCCTACGAGCAGTACTTC
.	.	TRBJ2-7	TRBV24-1	CATSERDRPYEQYF	TGTGCCACCAGTGAAAGGGACCGCCCCTACGAGCAGTACTTC
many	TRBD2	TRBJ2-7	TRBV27	CASSFNLAGGVDEQYF	TGTGCCAGCAGTTTCAACCTAGCGGGAGGGGTCGACGAGCAGTACTTC
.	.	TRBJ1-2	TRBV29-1	CSVDRALQGYTF	TGCAGCGTTGACCGGGCCCTCCAAGGCTACACCTTC
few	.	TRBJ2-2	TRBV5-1	CASSPLDRLTGELFF	TGCGCCAGCAGCCCCTTGGATCGGTTGACCGGGGAGCTGTTTTTT
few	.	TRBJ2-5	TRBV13	CASSLGKRQETQYF	TGTGCCAGCAGCTTAGGCAAACGCCAAGAGACCCAGTACTTC
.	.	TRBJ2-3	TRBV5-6	CASSSIQVFTDTQYF	TGTGCCAGCAGCTCGATACAGGTGTTCACAGATACGCAGTATTTT
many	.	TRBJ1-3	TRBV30	CALDTYSGNTIYF	TGTGCCTTGGACACCTACTCTGGAAACACCATATATTTT
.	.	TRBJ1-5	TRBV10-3	CAISEVGGQPQHF	TGTGCCATCAGTGAGGTGGGGGGTCAGCCCCAGCATTTT
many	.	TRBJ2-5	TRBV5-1	CASRPDGPGKTQYF	TGCGCCAGCAGACCTGACGGACCAGGAAAGACCCAGTACTTC
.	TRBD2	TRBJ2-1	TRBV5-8	CASSFTSGRGEQFF	TGTGCCAGCAGCTTTACTAGCGGGAGGGGTGAGCAGTTCTTC
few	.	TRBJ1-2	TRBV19	CASSPRDMLYGGYTF	TGTGCCAGTAGTCCCCGAGACATGCTTTACGGGGGCTACACCTTC
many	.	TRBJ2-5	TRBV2	CASMGGSQETQYF	TGTGCCAGCATGGGTGGGAGTCAGGAGACCCAGTACTTC
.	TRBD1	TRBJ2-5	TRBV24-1	CATSDSGQGARETQYF	TGTGCCACCAGTGACTCGGGACAGGGGGCTCGGGAGACCCAGTACTTC
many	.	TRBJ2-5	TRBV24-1	CATGTDRKETQYF	TGTGCCACGGGAACGGACAGAAAAGAGACCCAGTACTTC
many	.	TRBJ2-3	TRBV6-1	CASSRRRTDTQYF	TGTGCCAGCAGTCGCAGGCGCACAGATACGCAGTATTTT
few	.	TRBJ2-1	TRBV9	CASSVGLINEQFF	TGTGCCAGCAGCGTAGGGCTGATCAATGAGCAGTTCTTC
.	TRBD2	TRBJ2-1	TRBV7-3	CASSLTPGEGPYNEQFF	TGTGCCAGCAGCTTAACTCCGGGGGAGGGCCCCTACAATGAGCAGTTCTTC
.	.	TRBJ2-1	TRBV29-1	CSVEGAEREQFF	TGCAGCGTTGAGGGGGCCGAGAGGGAGCAGTTCTTC
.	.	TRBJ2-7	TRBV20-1	CSASVGRSYEQYF	TGCAGTGCTAGTGTCGGGAGATCCTACGAGCAGTACTTC
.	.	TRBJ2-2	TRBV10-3	CAISDLTSLGTGELFF	TGTGCCATCAGTGACCTGACTAGTTTGGGTACCGGGGAGCTGTTTTTT
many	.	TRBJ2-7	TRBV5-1	CASRLTPSSYEQYF	TGCGCCAGCAGATTGACCCCGAGCTCCTACGAGCAGTACTTC
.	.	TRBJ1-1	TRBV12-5	CASALVGSTGAKNTEAFF	TGTGCTAGTGCCCTGGTAGGTTCTACCGGAGCCAAAAACACTGAAGCTTTCTTT
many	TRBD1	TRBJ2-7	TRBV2	CASSLTRDRGAEQYF	TGTGCCAGCAGTTTGACCCGGGACAGGGGTGCCGAGCAGTACTTC
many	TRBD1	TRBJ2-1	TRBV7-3	CASSSDRGFYNEQFF	TGTGCCAGCAGCTCCGACAGGGGGTTCTACAATGAGCAGTTCTTC
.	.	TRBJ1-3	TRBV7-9	CASSLAAGRGNTIYF	TGTGCCAGCAGCTTAGCGGCGGGACGCGGAAACACCATATATTTT
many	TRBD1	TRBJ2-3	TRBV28	CASRTPGQGAADTQYF	TGTGCCAGCAGGACCCCCGGACAGGGGGCTGCAGATACGCAGTATTTT
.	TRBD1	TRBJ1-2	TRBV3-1	CASSLGTGDGYTF	TGTGCCAGCAGCCTTGGGACAGGGGATGGCTACACCTTC
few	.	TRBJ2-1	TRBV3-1	CASSQAGRIDEQFF	TGTGCCAGCAGCCAAGCGGGAAGAATCGATGAGCAGTTCTTC
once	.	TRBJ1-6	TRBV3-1	CASSRTGLGPPPHF	TGTGCCAGCAGCCGTACCGGGTTAGGGCCACCCCCCCACTTT
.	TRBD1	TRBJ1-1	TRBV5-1	CASSLVGTGVRATEAFF	TGCGCCAGCAGCTTGGTTGGGACAGGGGTCAGGGCCACTGAAGCTTTCTTT